Given below is one TCR beta chain in context. The antigen remains unidentified. This specimen belongs to a study of T cell responses to AZD1222 COVID-19 vaccine. Study background: The analysis combined second doses at about 4 or about 12 weeks.

The CDR3 totals 18 residues. From germline, CDR1 is MNHEY and CDR2 SVGEGT. Trimming pared 0 bases from V and 0 bases from J, leaving 15 bases between. Study-wide points: Spike was spanned by vaccine-associated CD4 TCRs, which were dominant at 160-218 and 743-854. Just a handful of people given AZD1222 tested seropositive at baseline.

Sequencing was performed with immunoSEQ multiplex PCR; in TCRdb, only in-frame clones are kept and a portion is missing. The profile shows around 170,000 clones, approximately 91% of them singletons. The chain couples TRBV6-2 or TRBV6-3 to TRBJ1-5, with a weak D call TRBD1 (5 bases). The material was peripheral blood, obtained on day 0 of AZD1222 vaccination. This receptor was taken from an adult in good health. CDR3 in DNA: TGTGCCAGCAGTTACTCGCGGACAAGACCCGATAGCAATCAGCCCCAGCATTTT. It encodes CASSYSRTRPDSNQPQHF.